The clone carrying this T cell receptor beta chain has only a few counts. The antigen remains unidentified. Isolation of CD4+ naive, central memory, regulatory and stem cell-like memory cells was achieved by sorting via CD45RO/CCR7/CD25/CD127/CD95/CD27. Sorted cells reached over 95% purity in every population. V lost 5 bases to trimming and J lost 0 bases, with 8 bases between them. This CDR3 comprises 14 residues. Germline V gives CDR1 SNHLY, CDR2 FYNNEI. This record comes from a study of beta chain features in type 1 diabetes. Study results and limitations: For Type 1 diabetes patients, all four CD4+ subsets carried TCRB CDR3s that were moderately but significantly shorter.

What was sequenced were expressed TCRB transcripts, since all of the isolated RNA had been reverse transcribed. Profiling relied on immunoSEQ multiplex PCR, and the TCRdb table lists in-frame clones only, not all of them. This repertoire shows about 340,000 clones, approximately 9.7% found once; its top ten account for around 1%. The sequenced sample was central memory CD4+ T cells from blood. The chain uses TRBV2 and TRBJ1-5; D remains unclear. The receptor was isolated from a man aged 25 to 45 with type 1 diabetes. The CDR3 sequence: CASSTDTSNQPQHF. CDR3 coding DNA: TGTGCCAGCAGTACAGACACTAGCAATCAGCCCCAGCATTTT.